A single sample gave rise to the 21 T cell receptor beta chains below, sequenced in a study of Ad26.COV2.S vaccination and SARS-CoV-2 variants. Here immunoSEQ multiplex PCR was the method, and the copy in TCRdb shows in-frame clones only, minus some. The sample lists 350,000 to 450,000 clones, more than 75% occurring once. Specified treatment: 19 received Ad26.COV2.S at low or high dose, single or two shots; about 5 received placebo; per-sample allocation not given. Day 63 after the first vaccine or placebo injection was the time point for sampling. The sample in question was peripheral blood, obtained in a trial of Ad26.COV2.S vaccine versus placebo. Every receptor here comes from a person between 18 and 65 years old who received the Ad26.COV2.S COVID-19 vaccine or a placebo.

The V call is TRBV6-2 or TRBV6-3, the J call TRBJ2-1; no clear D. Trimming took off 6 bases at V and 2 bases at J, with 17 bases between the two ends. The CDR3 is 16 residues long. Germline loops: CDR1 MNHEY, CDR2 SVGEGT. CDR3 residues: CASSPFRAQTYNEQFF. CDR3 nucleotides: TGTGCCAGCAGCCCCTTTAGGGCTCAAACCTACAATGAGCAGTTCTTC.

This chain's CDR3 is CASSVGENTEAFF. DNA of the CDR3: TGTGCCAGCAGTGTTGGGGAGAACACTGAAGCTTTCTTT. The chain recombines TRBV2 with TRBJ1-1; D unresolved. V lost 4 bases and J 1 base, leaving 7 bases between the germline ends. Germline values: CDR1 SNHLY, CDR2 FYNNEI. This CDR3 comprises 13 residues.

The chain carries TRBV5-6 and TRBJ2-3; D remains ambiguous. CDR1 is SGHDT and CDR2 is YYEEEE in the germline V gene. Trimming stripped 4 bases from V and 4 bases from J, with 16 bases between. The CDR3 is made up of 15 amino acids. CDR3 coding DNA: TGTGCCAGCAGCACTTCCGGGCTCGCGTCAGATACGCAGTATTTT. As protein: CASSTSGLASDTQYF.

V gene TRBV7-9 combines with J gene TRBJ1-2, with a weak D call TRBD1 (6 bases). CDR1 and CDR2 from the germline V gene are SEHNR and FQNEAQ (reference sequence). V lost 7 bases and J 8 bases, leaving 23 bases between the germline ends. The CDR3 contains 15 residues. The chain's CDR3 is CASTSPALGAEGYTF. CDR3 DNA sequence: TGTGCCAGCACCTCCCCGGCACTGGGGGCGGAGGGCTACACCTTC.

The chain links TRBV5-1 to TRBJ2-1; 8 nucleotides line up with TRBD2. The CDR3 is 16 amino acids. J gave up 0 bases and V 3 bases, and 5 bases lay outside the gene matches. Per the germline V gene, CDR1 is SGHRS and CDR2 is YFSETQ. The CDR3 here is CASSYRLASSYNEQFF. CDR3 DNA sequence: TGCGCCAGCAGCTACCGACTAGCGAGCTCCTACAATGAGCAGTTCTTC.

This clone appeared a few times. DNA of the CDR3: TGCGCCAGCAGTCTACAGGGGGCTTCCCCTCAAGAGACCCAGTACTTC. This gives the protein CASSLQGASPQETQYF. V is TRBV4-1 and J is TRBJ2-5; TRBD1 matches at 9 bases. This CDR3 contains 16 residues. J gave up 2 bases and V 6 bases, and 10 bases lay outside the gene matches. Germline-derived CDR1 and CDR2 are MGHRA and YSYEKL.

This clone was counted once. The chain links TRBV6-4 to TRBJ2-7; the D call may be TRBD1 or TRBD2 (6 bases each). From germline, CDR1 is MRHNA and CDR2 SNTAGT. The CDR3 spans 15 residues. The V and J ends lost 6 bases and 2 bases respectively, with 17 bases between them. The CDR3 reads CASSTLGGRAYEQYF. CDR3 DNA sequence: TGTGCCAGCAGCACACTGGGGGGCAGGGCCTACGAGCAGTACTTC.

Here the CDR3 reads CAWQSGTGGRDTEAFF. CDR3 coding DNA: TGTGCCTGGCAATCCGGGACAGGGGGCCGTGACACTGAAGCTTTCTTT. J is TRBJ1-1 and V is TRBV30, with 12 bases fitting TRBD1. Looked up from germline, CDR1 is GTSNPN and CDR2 is SVGIG (reference sequence). The CDR3 covers 16 residues. The V and J ends lost 5 bases and 3 bases, in that order; junction bases with no gene match: 10. The whole variable domain, filled in from reference TRBV30 and TRBJ1-1, reads SQTIHQWPATLVQPVGSPLSLECTVEGTSNPNLYWYRQAAGRGLQLLFYSVGIGQISSEVPQNLSASRPQDRQFILSSKKLLLSDSGFYLCAWQSGTGGRDTEAFFGQGTRLTVV.

This chain joins TRBV7-3 and TRBJ1-1; 8 nucleotides match TRBD1. The CDR3 length is 14 residues. V was clipped by 2 bases and J by 4 bases; unmatched bases: 3. CDR1 and CDR2 from the germline V gene are SGHTA and FQGTGA. The CDR3 DNA sequence: TGTGCCAGCAGCTTACAGGGGGCAGGCACTGAAGCTTTCTTT. Protein: CASSLQGAGTEAFF.

In its sample, this clone was seen once. V and J are TRBV19 and TRBJ1-1; TRBD1 aligns across 8 bases. Germline CDR1 reads LNHDA; CDR2 reads SQIVND (reference sequence). Unmatched junction bases numbered 6, after V lost 4 bases and J lost 5 bases. The CDR3 extends over 14 amino acids. The CDR3 region is CASSKATGATEAFF. The CDR3 nucleotides read TGTGCCAGTAGTAAAGCGACAGGGGCGACTGAAGCTTTCTTT.

This chain connects TRBV19 to TRBJ1-5; tentative D call: TRBD1 (6 bases). Germline-derived CDR1 and CDR2 are LNHDA and SQIVND (reference sequence). The CDR3 is 14 residues long. As DNA, the CDR3 is TGTGCGGGGGGGCAGGTGGATAGCAATCAGCCCCAGCATTTT. It translates to CAGGQVDSNQPQHF.

The chain is built from TRBV4-2 and TRBJ2-3; TRBD2 matches at 11 bases. The CDR3 is 16 residues long. V trimming: 4 bases; J trimming: 2 bases; junction bases outside the gene matches: 5. Germline-derived CDR1 and CDR2 are LGHNA and YNFKEQ. CDR3 sequence: CASSRKLAGDTDTQYF. The CDR3 nucleotides read TGTGCCAGCAGCCGAAAACTAGCGGGGGACACAGATACGCAGTATTTT.

The chain carries TRBV5-1 and TRBJ1-3, with a tentative D call TRBD1 (5 bases). CDR3 length: 14 amino acids. V shed 9 bases and J shed 0 bases, with 13 bases lying between them. Germline assignment: CDR1 SGHRS and CDR2 YFSETQ. The CDR3 nucleotides are TGCGCCACGAGAGAGGGGCCCTCTGGAAACACCATATATTTT. It codes for CATREGPSGNTIYF.

The V call is TRBV14, the J call TRBJ1-2; TRBD1 is a possible D gene (6 bases). The germline gives CDR1 SGHDN, CDR2 FVKESK. V was cut by 4 bases and J by 4 bases, with 13 bases left in between. The CDR3 is made up of 14 amino acids. The CDR3 DNA reads TGTGCCAGCAGCCGTGGAAGGGGGGCCTATGGCTACACCTTC. Translated, it gives CASSRGRGAYGYTF.

V usage is TRBV7-9 and J usage is TRBJ2-6, with a possible D match to TRBD1 (6 bases). This CDR3 spans 17 amino acids. Trimming shortened V by 5 bases and J by 0 bases, and 14 bases separated the two germline ends. Looked up from germline, CDR1 is SEHNR and CDR2 is FQNEAQ (reference sequence). CDR3 amino acids: CASSPLTGLSGANVLTF. CDR3 sequence (DNA): TGTGCCAGCAGCCCCCTTACAGGGCTCTCTGGGGCCAACGTCCTGACTTTC. The complete variable domain, with remaining parts taken from reference TRBV7-9 and TRBJ2-6, reads DTGVSQNPRHKITKRGQNVTFRCDPISEHNRLYWYRQTLGQGPEFLTYFQNEAQLEKSRLLSDRFSAERPKGSFSTLEIQRTEQGDSAMYLCASSPLTGLSGANVLTFGAGSRLTVL.

This chain connects TRBV5-1 to TRBJ1-1; no reliable D call. This CDR3 spans 14 amino acids. Germline V gene sequence: CDR1 SGHRS, CDR2 YFSETQ. The germline V and J ends were trimmed by 0 bases and 5 bases, with 11 bases remaining between them. The CDR3 reads CASSLGGAGTEAFF. For the CDR3, the DNA is TGCGCCAGCAGCTTGGGAGGTGCGGGGACTGAAGCTTTCTTT.

The rearrangement joins TRBV5-1 to TRBJ2-7, with 10 nucleotides matching TRBD1. This CDR3 comprises 14 residues. CDR1 and CDR2 (germline): SGHRS, YFSETQ. Losses at the gene ends were 3 bases for V and 4 bases for J; bases not matched to a gene: 4. CDR3 sequence: CASSSDRGTYEQYF. CDR3 sequence (DNA): TGCGCCAGCAGCTCGGACAGGGGGACTTACGAGCAGTACTTC.

CDR3 bases: TGTGCCAGCAGTCTACTACCTACTAGCGGGGGCTACGAGCAGTACTTC. Its protein product is CASSLLPTSGGYEQYF. J is TRBJ2-7 and V is TRBV6-2 or TRBV6-3, with 11 bases matching TRBD2. CDR1 and CDR2 (germline): MNHEY, SVGEGT. This CDR3 is built from 16 residues. Trimming cost V 5 bases and J 3 bases; bases outside gene matches: 9.

V gene TRBV7-9 combines with J gene TRBJ1-2, with 7 bases that match TRBD1. Germline V CDR1 and CDR2: SEHNR, FQNEAQ (reference sequence). Unmatched junction bases numbered 8, after V lost 5 bases and J lost 5 bases. The CDR3 has 14 amino acids. DNA of the CDR3: TGTGCCAGCAGCCCTCGACAGGGAATGTATGGCTACACCTTC. It translates to CASSPRQGMYGYTF.

This clone occurred a few times. The genes are TRBV7-2 and TRBJ1-1, with 9 nucleotides matching TRBD1. The CDR3 totals 17 residues. J was trimmed by 1 base and V by 1 base; bases with no gene match: 7. In germline, CDR1 is SGHTA, CDR2 FQGNSA. This chain's CDR3 is CASSLGRPGQGNTEAFF. The DNA of the CDR3 is TGTGCCAGCAGCTTAGGTCGGCCGGGACAGGGGAACACTGAAGCTTTCTTT.

The gene calls are TRBV6-5 and TRBJ1-5; D gene ambiguous. This CDR3 is 13 amino acids long. V lost 10 bases and J 5 bases, leaving 15 bases between the germline ends. CDR1 is MNHEY and CDR2 is SVGAGI in the germline V gene. CDR3 in DNA: TGTGCCACCCGATGGGGTGAGGATCAGCCCCAGCATTTT. Translation gives CATRWGEDQPQHF.